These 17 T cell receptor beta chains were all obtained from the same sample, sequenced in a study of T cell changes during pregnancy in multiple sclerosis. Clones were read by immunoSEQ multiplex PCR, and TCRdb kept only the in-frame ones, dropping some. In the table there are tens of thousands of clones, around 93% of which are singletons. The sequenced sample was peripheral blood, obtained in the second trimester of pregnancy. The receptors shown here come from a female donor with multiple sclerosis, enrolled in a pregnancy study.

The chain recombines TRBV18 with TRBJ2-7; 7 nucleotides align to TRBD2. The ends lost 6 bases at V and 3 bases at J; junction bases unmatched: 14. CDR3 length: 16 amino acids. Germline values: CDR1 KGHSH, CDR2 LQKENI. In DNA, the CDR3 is TGTGCCAGCTCGCCTACCGGGACTACGACACTCTACGAGCAGTACTTC. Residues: CASSPTGTTTLYEQYF.

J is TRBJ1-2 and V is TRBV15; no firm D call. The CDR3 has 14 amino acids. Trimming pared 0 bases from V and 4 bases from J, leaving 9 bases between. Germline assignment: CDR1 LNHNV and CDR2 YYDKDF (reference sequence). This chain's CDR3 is CATSRDTVSYGYTF. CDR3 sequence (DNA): TGTGCCACCAGCAGAGACACCGTCAGCTATGGCTACACCTTC.

The CDR3 loop is CASSPPNTGGVYGYTF. In DNA, the CDR3 is TGTGCCAGTAGTCCACCAAATACAGGGGGAGTCTATGGCTACACCTTC. The V gene is TRBV19, the J gene TRBJ1-2, with TRBD1 matching 8 bases. The V gene's germline CDR1 is LNHDA and CDR2 SQIVND (reference sequence). Losses at the gene ends were 5 bases for V and 4 bases for J; bases not matched to a gene: 12. The CDR3 loop spans 16 amino acids.

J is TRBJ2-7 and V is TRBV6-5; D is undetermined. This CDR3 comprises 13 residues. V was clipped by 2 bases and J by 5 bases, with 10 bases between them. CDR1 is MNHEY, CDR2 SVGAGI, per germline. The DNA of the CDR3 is TGTGCCAGCAGTTACCTTGGTGCGGACGAGCAGTACTTC. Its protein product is CASSYLGADEQYF.

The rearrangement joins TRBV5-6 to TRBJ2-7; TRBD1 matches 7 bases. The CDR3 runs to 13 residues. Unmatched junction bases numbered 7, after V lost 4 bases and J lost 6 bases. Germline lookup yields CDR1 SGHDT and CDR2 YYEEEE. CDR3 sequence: CASSLRQGGEQYF. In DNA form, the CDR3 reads TGTGCCAGCAGCCTGCGACAGGGTGGCGAGCAGTACTTC.

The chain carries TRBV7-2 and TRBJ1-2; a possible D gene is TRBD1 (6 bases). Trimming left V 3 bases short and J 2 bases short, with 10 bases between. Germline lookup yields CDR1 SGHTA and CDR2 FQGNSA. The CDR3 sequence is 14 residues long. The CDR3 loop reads CASSFIGQNYGYTF. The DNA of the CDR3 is TGTGCCAGCAGCTTCATCGGACAGAACTATGGCTACACCTTC. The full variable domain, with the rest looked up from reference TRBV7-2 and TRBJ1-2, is GAGVSQSPSNKVTEKGKDVELRCDPISGHTALYWYRQSLGQGLEFLIYFQGNSAPDKSGLPSDRFSAERTGGSVSTLTIQRTQQEDSAVYLCASSFIGQNYGYTFGSGTRLTVV.

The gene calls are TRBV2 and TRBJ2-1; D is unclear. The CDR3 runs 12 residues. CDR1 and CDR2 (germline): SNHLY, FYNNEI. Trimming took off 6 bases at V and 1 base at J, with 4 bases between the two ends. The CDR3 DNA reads TGTGCCAGCAGACGGTCCTACAATGAGCAGTTCTTC. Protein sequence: CASRRSYNEQFF.

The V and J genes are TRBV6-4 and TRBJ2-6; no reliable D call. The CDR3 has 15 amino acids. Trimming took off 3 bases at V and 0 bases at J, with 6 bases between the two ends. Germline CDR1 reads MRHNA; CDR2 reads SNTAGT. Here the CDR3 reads CASSDASSGANVLTF. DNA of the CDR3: TGTGCCAGCAGTGATGCGAGCTCTGGGGCCAACGTCCTGACTTTC.

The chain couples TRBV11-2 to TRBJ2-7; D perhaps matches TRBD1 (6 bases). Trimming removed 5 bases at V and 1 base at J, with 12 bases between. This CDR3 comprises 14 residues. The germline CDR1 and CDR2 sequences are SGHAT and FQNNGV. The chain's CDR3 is CASSQDRLSYEQYF. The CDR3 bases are TGTGCCAGCAGCCAAGACAGGTTGTCCTACGAGCAGTACTTC.

CDR3 region: CASSEDSEETQYF. As DNA, the CDR3 is TGTGCCAGCAGTGAAGACAGTGAAGAGACCCAGTACTTC. The chain has TRBV2 and TRBJ2-5, with no clear D. Germline CDR1 SNHLY, CDR2 FYNNEI. The V end lost 1 base, the J end lost 3 bases, and 6 bases lay between the germline ends. The CDR3 extends over 13 amino acids.

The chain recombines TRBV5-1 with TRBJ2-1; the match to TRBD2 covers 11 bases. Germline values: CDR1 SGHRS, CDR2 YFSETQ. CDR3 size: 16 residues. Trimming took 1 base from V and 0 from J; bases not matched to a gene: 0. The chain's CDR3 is CASSLTSGSSYNEQFF. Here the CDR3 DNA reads TGCGCCAGCAGCTTGACTAGCGGGAGCTCCTACAATGAGCAGTTCTTC.

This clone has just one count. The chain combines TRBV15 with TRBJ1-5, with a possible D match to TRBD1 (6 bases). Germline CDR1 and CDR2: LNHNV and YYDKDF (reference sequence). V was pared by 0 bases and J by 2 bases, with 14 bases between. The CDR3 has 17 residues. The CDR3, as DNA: TGTGCCACCAGCAGAGATTTTCGGGCAGGGGGCAATCAGCCCCAGCATTTT. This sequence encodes CATSRDFRAGGNQPQHF.

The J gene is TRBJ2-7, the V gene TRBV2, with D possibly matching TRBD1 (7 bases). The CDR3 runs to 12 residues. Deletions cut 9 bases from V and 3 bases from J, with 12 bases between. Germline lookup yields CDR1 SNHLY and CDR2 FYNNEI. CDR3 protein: CARGGTDYEQYF. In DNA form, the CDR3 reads TGTGCCAGAGGAGGGACAGACTACGAGCAGTACTTC.

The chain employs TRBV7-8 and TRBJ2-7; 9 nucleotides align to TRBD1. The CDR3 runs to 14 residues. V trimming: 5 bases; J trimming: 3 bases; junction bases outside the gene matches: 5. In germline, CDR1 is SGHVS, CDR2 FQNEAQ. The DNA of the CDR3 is TGTGCCAGCAGCAGAACAGGGGGCAACTACGAGCAGTACTTC. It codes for CASSRTGGNYEQYF.

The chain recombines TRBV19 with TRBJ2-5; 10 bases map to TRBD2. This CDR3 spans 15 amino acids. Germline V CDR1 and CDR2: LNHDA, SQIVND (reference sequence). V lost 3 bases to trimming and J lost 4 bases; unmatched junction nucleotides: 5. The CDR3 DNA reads TGTGCCAGTAGTATTCCCAGCGGGGGGGTAGAGACCCAGTACTTC. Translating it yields CASSIPSGGVETQYF.

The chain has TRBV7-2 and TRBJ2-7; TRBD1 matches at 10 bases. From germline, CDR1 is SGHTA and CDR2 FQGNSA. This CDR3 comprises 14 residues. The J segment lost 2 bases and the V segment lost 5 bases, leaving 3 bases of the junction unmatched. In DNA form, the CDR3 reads TGTGCCAGCAGCATCGGACAGGGGGCCTACGAGCAGTACTTC. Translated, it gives CASSIGQGAYEQYF.

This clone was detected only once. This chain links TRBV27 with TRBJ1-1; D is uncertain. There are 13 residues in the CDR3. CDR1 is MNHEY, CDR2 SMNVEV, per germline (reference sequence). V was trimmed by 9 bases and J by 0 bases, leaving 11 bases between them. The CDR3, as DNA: TGTGCCAGTGCGCTTTGGTTGAACACTGAAGCTTTCTTT. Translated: CASALWLNTEAFF.